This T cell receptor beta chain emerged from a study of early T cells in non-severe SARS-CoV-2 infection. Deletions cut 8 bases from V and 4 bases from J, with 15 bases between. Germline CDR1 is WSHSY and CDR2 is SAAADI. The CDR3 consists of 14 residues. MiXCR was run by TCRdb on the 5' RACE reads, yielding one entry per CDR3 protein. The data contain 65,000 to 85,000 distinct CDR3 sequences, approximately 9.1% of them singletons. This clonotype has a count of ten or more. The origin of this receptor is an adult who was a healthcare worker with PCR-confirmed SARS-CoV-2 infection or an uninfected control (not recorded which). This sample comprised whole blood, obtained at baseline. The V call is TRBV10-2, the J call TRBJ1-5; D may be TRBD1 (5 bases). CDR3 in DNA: TGCGCCAGCGGCGGGTCCGGGGGTAATCAGCCCCAGCATTTT. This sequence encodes CASGGSGGNQPQHF.